The 19 T cell receptor beta chains below were found in one sample sequenced in a study of vaccination effects on CD4 cells after COVID-19. After less than 11 days in culture, the CD4+ T cells were isolated. Vaccine administered to participants consisted of two doses of either BNT162b2 or mRNA-1273. The antigens these receptors bind are not known. The assay was immunoSEQ multiplex PCR, and TCRdb's table has in-frame clones only and misses some. The table has some 69,000 clones, around 70% seen once. The specimen comprised CD4+ T cells from PBMCs cultured without peptide, sampled after COVID-19 vaccination. The receptors were gathered from a human donor who received a COVID-19 vaccine.

In DNA, the CDR3 is TGTGCCAGCAGCCAAGATGCCGGCGGGGAGCTGTTTTTT. Encoded protein: CASSQDAGGELFF. V and J are TRBV4-2 and TRBJ2-2, with no clear D. The V end was cut by 0 bases, the J end by 7 bases, with 6 bases between. The CDR3 covers 13 residues. Germline CDR1 reads LGHNA; CDR2 reads YNFKEQ.

The rearrangement joins TRBV13 to TRBJ2-2, with D uncertain. The ends were cut back, 2 bases at V and 5 bases at J, with 6 bases in the middle. The CDR3 is 13 amino acids. The germline gives CDR1 PRHDT, CDR2 FYEKMQ (reference sequence). This chain's CDR3 is CASSLRLTGELFF. The CDR3 bases are TGTGCCAGCAGCTTAAGACTTACCGGGGAGCTGTTTTTT.

V is TRBV6-6 and J is TRBJ1-1; possibly TRBD1 for D (6 bases). The V and J ends lost 6 bases and 5 bases respectively, with 7 bases between them. Germline CDR1 MNHNY, CDR2 SVGAGI (reference sequence). The CDR3 contains 11 residues. The CDR3 DNA reads as TGTGCCAGCAGGCAGGGGACTGAAGCTTTCTTT. Its protein is CASRQGTEAFF.

V gene TRBV6-5 combines with J gene TRBJ1-4; D not resolved. V was pared by 8 bases and J by 0 bases, with 13 bases between. Germline lookup yields CDR1 MNHEY and CDR2 SVGAGI. The length of the CDR3 is 15 residues. CDR3 in amino acids: CASALHGATNEKLFF. The CDR3 DNA reads as TGTGCCAGCGCCCTCCATGGTGCAACTAATGAAAAACTGTTTTTT.

The chain couples TRBV7-8 to TRBJ1-2; D not certain. The CDR3 has 16 amino acids. Trimming removed 1 base from V and 5 bases from J, with 17 bases in between. Germline CDR1 reads SGHVS; CDR2 reads FQNEAQ. CDR3 amino acids: CASSLDRSLVLYGYTF. The CDR3 DNA sequence: TGTGCCAGCAGCTTAGACAGATCTCTTGTACTATATGGCTACACCTTC.

The rearrangement links TRBV2 to TRBJ1-4; D is ambiguous. V gave up 7 bases and J gave up 4 bases, with 10 bases separating them. CDR1 is SNHLY and CDR2 is FYNNEI in the germline V gene. The CDR3 has 13 residues. The CDR3 loop is CASKRSNNEKLFF. CDR3 sequence (DNA): TGTGCCAGCAAACGGTCCAATAATGAAAAACTGTTTTTT.

This chain joins TRBV5-5 and TRBJ1-1; D might be TRBD1 (6 bases). CDR3 size: 19 residues. V was cut by 5 bases and J by 1 base, with 27 bases left in between. Germline CDR1 and CDR2: SGHKS and YYEKEE (reference sequence). In DNA, the CDR3 is TGTGCCAGCAGTTCGGGGGGTGTAGGGGGAGTTCGGCCGAACACTGAAGCTTTCTTT. Encoded protein: CASSSGGVGGVRPNTEAFF. Full variable domain (rest looked up from reference TRBV5-5 and TRBJ1-1): DAGVTQSPTHLIKTRGQQVTLRCSPISGHKSVSWYQQVLGQGPQFIFQYYEKEERGRGNFPDRFSARQFPNYSSELNVNALLLGDSALYLCASSSGGVGGVRPNTEAFFGQGTRLTVV.

The chain has TRBV18 and TRBJ1-3; the D gene is possibly TRBD1 (5 bases). The CDR3 contains 16 residues. In germline, CDR1 is KGHSH, CDR2 LQKENI. The germline V and J ends were trimmed by 1 base and 7 bases, with 17 bases remaining between them. CDR3 coding DNA: TGTGCCAGCTCACCACTGGACACCTTATCCGGGAACACCATATATTTT. Amino acids: CASSPLDTLSGNTIYF.

The chain links TRBV5-1 to TRBJ1-3; D remains ambiguous. Trimming cost V 4 bases and J 0 bases, with 5 bases left between them. The CDR3 sequence is 13 residues long. Germline V gene sequence: CDR1 SGHRS, CDR2 YFSETQ. The CDR3 here is CASSLSSGNTIYF. CDR3 DNA sequence: TGCGCCAGCAGCCTTAGCTCTGGAAACACCATATATTTT.

This chain connects TRBV3-1 (or the pseudogene TRBV3-2) to TRBJ2-5; D not resolved. CDR3 length equals 16 residues. The ends were cut back, 0 bases at V and 2 bases at J, with 13 bases in the middle. CDR1 and CDR2 (germline): LGHDT, YNNKEL (reference sequence). The CDR3 DNA reads TGTGCCAGCAGCCAAGATCGGCAGTCGAGGCAAGAGACCCAGTACTTC. Translating it yields CASSQDRQSRQETQYF.

The chain employs TRBV7-3 and TRBJ2-5; D is ambiguous. Looked up from germline, CDR1 is SGHTA and CDR2 is FQGTGA. V lost 5 bases and J lost 4, with 14 bases in between. This CDR3 region has 14 residues. CDR3 in DNA: TGTGCCAGCAGCCTAGATAGATTTGGAGAGACCCAGTACTTC. Its protein product is CASSLDRFGETQYF.

J is TRBJ1-1 and V is TRBV18; no clear D. The germline V gene encodes CDR1 KGHSH and CDR2 LQKENI. V was trimmed by 6 bases and J by 0 bases, leaving 5 bases between them. The CDR3 contains 12 residues. As DNA, the CDR3 is TGTGCCAGCTCTCGGGTGAACACTGAAGCTTTCTTT. Translating it yields CASSRVNTEAFF. Filled out from reference TRBV18 and TRBJ1-1, the complete variable domain reads NAGVMQNPRHLVRRRGQEARLRCSPMKGHSHVYWYRQLPEEGLKFMVYLQKENIIDESGMPKERFSAEFPKEGPSILRIQQVVRGDSAAYFCASSRVNTEAFFGQGTRLTVV.

This clone was recorded a few times. The V and J genes are TRBV19 and TRBJ1-5; a weak D match, TRBD1 (5 bases). The CDR3 totals 15 residues. The germline gives CDR1 LNHDA, CDR2 SQIVND (reference sequence). Trimming took off 3 bases at V and 6 bases at J, with 15 bases between the two ends. The CDR3 region has the DNA TGTGCCAGTAGTATCATAAGTGGGGGAAGTCAGCCCCAGCATTTT. Translated: CASSIISGGSQPQHF.

This chain joins TRBV7-7 and TRBJ2-5; D could derive from TRBD1 or TRBD2 (5 bases each). CDR1 is SSHAT and CDR2 is FNYEAQ in the germline V gene (reference sequence). The CDR3 runs to 14 residues. Trimming removed 3 bases at V and 2 bases at J, with 10 bases between. CDR3 sequence (DNA): TGTGCCAGCAGCTTCCCGGGACGGCAAGAGACCCAGTACTTC. Residues: CASSFPGRQETQYF.

J is TRBJ2-3 and V is TRBV6-5; no definite D call. Trimming cost V 6 bases and J 6 bases, with 7 bases left between them. Germline-derived CDR1 and CDR2 are MNHEY and SVGAGI. The CDR3 length is 11 residues. The CDR3 here is CASRTADTQYF. Written as DNA, the CDR3 is TGTGCCAGCAGAACCGCCGATACGCAGTATTTT.

This clone was seen a handful of times. The chain employs TRBV7-9 and TRBJ2-2; no reliable D call. V dropped 0 bases and J dropped 0 bases, with 8 bases sitting between them. CDR1 is SEHNR and CDR2 is FQNEAQ in the germline V gene (reference sequence). The CDR3 is made up of 16 amino acids. CDR3: CASSLASRANTGELFF. The CDR3, as DNA: TGTGCCAGCAGCTTAGCGTCCCGGGCGAACACCGGGGAGCTGTTTTTT.

This chain connects TRBV5-1 to TRBJ2-5; D remains unclear. Trimming removed 4 bases at V and 2 bases at J, with 6 bases between. Germline CDR1 reads SGHRS; CDR2 reads YFSETQ. This CDR3 is built from 12 residues. Here the CDR3 DNA reads TGCGCCAGCAGCGTAGAACAAGAGACCCAGTACTTC. This sequence encodes CASSVEQETQYF.

This chain connects TRBV18 to TRBJ1-1, with TRBD1 matching over 9 bases. This CDR3 has 15 amino acids. Per germline, CDR1 KGHSH and CDR2 LQKENI. V was clipped by 1 base and J by 8 bases; unmatched bases: 8. The CDR3 DNA reads as TGTGCCAGCTCACCACGGACAGGGGAGGGGTGGGAAGCTTTCTTT. Translating it yields CASSPRTGEGWEAFF.

This chain connects TRBV27 to TRBJ1-5; D is unresolved. This CDR3 is 16 amino acids long. From germline, CDR1 is MNHEY and CDR2 SMNVEV (reference sequence). Trimming pared 2 bases from V and 0 bases from J, leaving 11 bases between. Here the CDR3 DNA reads TGTGCCAGCAGTTTACGTGGAGTAAATAGCAATCAGCCCCAGCATTTT. Protein product: CASSLRGVNSNQPQHF.